This is a list of T cell receptor beta chains from one sample in a study of pediatric ulcerative colitis. Clones were read by immunoSEQ multiplex PCR, and TCRdb kept only the in-frame ones, dropping some. The table lists 40,000 to 55,000 clones, about four fifths of them singletons, with less than 4.5% in the top ten. Sequenced sample: gut tissue. The receptors shown here come from a girl aged 5-17 years with moderate ulcerative colitis. CDR3s include the opening cysteine and the closing phenylalanine or tryptophan. A D gene is named only where the DNA matches it firmly. Not every row has a clone size; where given, it reads once, few, many or a size class.

size	J	V	D	DNA	CDR3
.	TRBJ2-7	TRBV15	TRBD2	TGTGCCACCAGCAGAGGCGGACTAGCGGGAGGGGGGGAGCAGTACTTC	CATSRGGLAGGGEQYF
.	TRBJ1-1	TRBV6-6	.	TGTGCCAGCAGTTCCCATACGACAAGCCCGGCTTTCTTT	CASSSHTTSPAFF
few	TRBJ1-3	TRBV4-1	TRBD1	TGCGCCAGCAGCCAAGTTGAGGGGGCGCCTGGAAACACCATATATTTT	CASSQVEGAPGNTIYF
.	TRBJ2-5	TRBV2	.	TGTGCCAGCAGTTCCACCGACGGACAAGAGACCCAGTACTTC	CASSSTDGQETQYF
.	TRBJ1-1	TRBV29-1	.	TGCAGCGTTGTGAGGGGGGAGAACACTGAAGCTTTCTTT	CSVVRGENTEAFF
.	TRBJ2-7	TRBV5-1	.	TGCGCCAGCAGCTCGGACTCCTACGAGCAGTACTTC	CASSSDSYEQYF
.	TRBJ1-4	TRBV30	TRBD1	TGTGCCTGGGGTCGGGACAGGGGGGATGAAAAACTGTTTTTT	CAWGRDRGDEKLFF
once	TRBJ2-3	TRBV19	.	TGTGCCAGTAGCGACATTGGGACACCCACAGATACGCAGTATTTT	CASSDIGTPTDTQYF
few	TRBJ2-1	TRBV4-1	.	TGCGCCAGCAGCCAAGAACTTCCCAGGGGAGCCTACAATGAGCAGTTCTTC	CASSQELPRGAYNEQFF
.	TRBJ2-3	TRBV7-9	.	TGTGCCAGCAGCTTAGTTCCCCGGGCCCCAGATACGCAGTATTTT	CASSLVPRAPDTQYF
.	TRBJ1-2	TRBV2	TRBD1	TGTGCCAGCAGTTCACCCCCCGGGACAGGGGTTGCGCGCTACACCTTC	CASSSPPGTGVARYTF
.	TRBJ2-5	TRBV19	.	TGTGCCAGTATGGGGAAATGGAAAGAGACCCAGTACTTC	CASMGKWKETQYF
once	TRBJ1-1	TRBV7-8	.	TGTGCCAGCAGCCGACGGGAAGGTTCGAACACTGAAGCTTTCTTT	CASSRREGSNTEAFF
.	TRBJ2-7	TRBV7-9	.	TGTGCCAGCACCTGGGGGCTGGGGGTCTACGAGCAGTACTTC	CASTWGLGVYEQYF
few	TRBJ1-1	TRBV5-1	.	TGCGCCAGCAGCTTGACTGGAGTGTGGGATGAAGCTTTCTTT	CASSLTGVWDEAFF
.	TRBJ1-5	TRBV28	.	TGTGCCAGCAGTCCCGTCGTGGGGAGCCAGCCCCAGCATTTT	CASSPVVGSQPQHF
.	TRBJ1-4	TRBV5-5	TRBD1	TGTGCCAGCAGCCCCTCCGTGGGACAGGGAAATGAAAAACTGTTTTTT	CASSPSVGQGNEKLFF
medium-sized	TRBJ2-7	TRBV5-1	.	TGCGCCAGCAGCTTGGCAGCGGGCTCCTACGAGCAGTACTTC	CASSLAAGSYEQYF
.	TRBJ1-5	TRBV10-1	TRBD1	TGCGCCAGCAGCACAGGGGGACAGCCCCAGCATTTT	CASSTGGQPQHF
.	TRBJ1-1	TRBV2	TRBD1	TGTGCCAGCAGGGTTCCCACCTTGGACAGGGCAAAATGGGTGAACACTGAAGCTTTCTTT	CASRVPTLDRAKWVNTEAFF
once	TRBJ2-1	TRBV28	TRBD2	TGTGCCAGCTATAGGCCCAGCGGGACTGGGTACAATGAGCAGTTCTTC	CASYRPSGTGYNEQFF
.	TRBJ2-2	TRBV9	.	TGTGCCAGCAGCGTTGGGGGGTCGAACACCGGGGAGCTGTTTTTT	CASSVGGSNTGELFF
.	TRBJ2-7	TRBV6-6	.	TGTGCCAGCGGGATACAGGGTGGGTACGAGCAGTACTTC	CASGIQGGYEQYF
.	TRBJ2-1	TRBV27	.	TGTGCCAGCAGTTCCCTGAGGGGGAATGAGCAGTTCTTC	CASSSLRGNEQFF
.	TRBJ2-7	TRBV19	TRBD1	TGTGCCAGTAGCAACCGGGACAGAGGCAGAGAGCAGTACTTC	CASSNRDRGREQYF
.	TRBJ1-2	TRBV27	TRBD1	TGTGCCAGCAGTCTTACAGGGGGCTATGGCTACACCTTC	CASSLTGGYGYTF
.	TRBJ2-1	TRBV6-6	TRBD2	TGTGCCAGCAGTGCGAGCGGGGGGATATACAATGAGCAGTTCTTC	CASSASGGIYNEQFF
.	TRBJ2-3	TRBV7-2	.	TGTGCCAGCAGCTTAGACGGGGGGCCTAGCACAGATACGCAGTATTTT	CASSLDGGPSTDTQYF
.	TRBJ1-2	TRBV28	TRBD1	TGTGCCAGCAGTTCCTCAGGGGGGTATGGCTACACCTTC	CASSSSGGYGYTF
.	TRBJ2-6	TRBV27	TRBD1	TGTGCCAGCAGGACAGGGGCAGGGGTTGGGGCCAACGTCCTGACTTTC	CASRTGAGVGANVLTF
.	TRBJ2-5	TRBV6-1	TRBD1	TGTGCCAGCAATACGGGACAGAACGAAGAGACCCAGTACTTC	CASNTGQNEETQYF
.	TRBJ1-2	TRBV6-5	.	TGTGCCAGCAGTTCCGGGACGACTAACTATGGCTACACCTTC	CASSSGTTNYGYTF
once	TRBJ2-5	TRBV5-1	TRBD1	TGCGCCAGCAGCTTGGTGACAGGGGGAGAGACCCAGTACTTC	CASSLVTGGETQYF
.	TRBJ2-5	TRBV4-1	TRBD2	TGCGCCAGCAGCCAAGAGGGACTAGCGACCTTCCAAGAGACCCAGTACTTC	CASSQEGLATFQETQYF
few	TRBJ1-5	TRBV5-4	.	TGTGCCAGCAGCGACCGGGACACCAATCAGCCCCAGCATTTT	CASSDRDTNQPQHF
.	TRBJ1-1	TRBV11-2	.	TGTGCCAGCAGCTCTAGATGGGAGACAACGAACACTGAAGCTTTCTTT	CASSSRWETTNTEAFF
few	TRBJ1-2	TRBV6-1	.	TGTGCCAGCAGCGCTGTCAGTAACTATGGCTACACCTTC	CASSAVSNYGYTF
.	TRBJ1-3	TRBV4-2	.	TGTGCCAGCAGCCAAGATATTGACACCCCCTCTGGAAACACCATATATTTT	CASSQDIDTPSGNTIYF
.	TRBJ1-5	TRBV20-1	.	TGCAGTGCTAGACGAGGCCAGCCCCAGCATTTT	CSARRGQPQHF
.	TRBJ1-1	TRBV4-3	.	TGCGCCAGTGGGCGGGGAAGGGGTGAAGCTTTCTTT	CASGRGRGEAFF
.	TRBJ2-3	TRBV7-3	TRBD2	TGTGCCAGCAGTACCGGGGCTAGCGGGGCAGATACGCAGTATTTT	CASSTGASGADTQYF
.	TRBJ2-7	TRBV2	.	TGTGCCACAAGGGCCTTGAGCTCCTACGAGCAGTACTTC	CATRALSSYEQYF